This entry features one TCR beta chain sequence. Per the original methods: Amplified reference gene primers provided the basis for estimating nucleated cell counts. Using immunoSEQ multiplex PCR, the repertoire was profiled, and TCRdb retains in-frame clones only, with some absent. For V, J and clone size, that table is used; D and trimming come from the DNA. The data hold roughly 190,000 clones, with around 83% observed a single time. This specimen comes from a study of blood T cell repertoires in COVID-19. Study information: Some COVID-19 samples were acute and others convalescent; all came from the United States, Italy and Spain. T cells, B-cell-depleted T cells, or PBMCs provided the cDNA or gDNA that served as material.

There are 15 residues in the CDR3. V gave up 4 bases and J gave up 0 bases, with 13 bases separating them. Germline V lookup: CDR1 SGHNT, CDR2 YYREEE (reference sequence). The clonotype comes from a woman between 55 and 75 years old with acute or convalescent COVID-19. This chain joins TRBV5-4 and TRBJ1-1; maybe TRBD1 (6 bases). The sample taken for sequencing was peripheral blood. The CDR3 loop reads CASSAGGALNTEAFF. DNA for the CDR3: TGTGCCAGCAGCGCCGGGGGGGCCTTGAACACTGAAGCTTTCTTT. The entire variable domain, with the rest obtained from reference TRBV5-4 and TRBJ1-1, is as follows: ETGVTQSPTHLIKTRGQQVTLRCSSQSGHNTVSWYQQALGQGPQFIFQYYREEENGRGNFPPRFSGLQFPNYSSELNVNALELDDSALYLCASSAGGALNTEAFFGQGTRLTVV.